This TCR beta chain was profiled in a study of T cells after posttransplantation cyclophosphamide. Overall study findings and caveats: TRB overlap between skin or GI tissue T cells and blood was limited. Recipient CMV seropositivity and CMV reactivation strongly tracked TRB clonality. Later blood repertoires were often dominated by clones from the donor CD8+ memory compartment.

The data were produced by immunoSEQ multiplex PCR, yet TCRdb's version contains in-frame clones alone and is incomplete. Of roughly 13,000 clones in the sample, 76% were seen once. As regards this clone: The antigen is undetermined.

CDR3 length equals 14 residues. V was clipped by 0 bases and J by 7 bases, with 13 bases between them. Germline V gives CDR1 SGHRS, CDR2 YFSETQ. On the day of bone marrow donation, the related graft donor provided peripheral blood. This TCR was recovered from a middle-aged man. The genes are TRBV5-1 and TRBJ1-2; TRBD1 might be the D (6 bases). Sequencing input: memory CD4+ T cells sorted from PBMCs. In nucleotides, the CDR3 is TGCGCCAGCAGCTTGGTGGGACAAGCGACTGGCTACACCTTC. Encoded protein: CASSLVGQATGYTF.